These 14 T cell receptor beta chains were all obtained from the same sample, sequenced in a study of patients and donors after allogeneic stem cell transplantation. TCRdb called the RT-PCR reads again in MiXCR, with one record for every CDR3 protein. The repertoire holds 900,000 to 1,000,000 distinct CDR3 sequences, with roughly 17% as singletons. What was sequenced was blood, either unsorted or a sorted T cell fraction (not recorded which). These receptors all stem from a human donor who was either an allogeneic HSCT recipient or a stem cell or donor lymphocyte infusion donor (not recorded which). It is not recorded whose cells these are; they may come from a transplant donor.

The J gene is TRBJ1-5, the V gene TRBV18; D remains ambiguous. In germline, CDR1 is KGHSH, CDR2 LQKENI. V lost 6 bases and J lost 1, with 7 bases in between. The CDR3 covers 13 residues. The DNA of the CDR3 is TGTGCCAGCTCCCCAGTAAGCAATCAGCCCCAGCATTTT. Protein sequence: CASSPVSNQPQHF.

In this sample, this clonotype turned up a few times. The chain recombines TRBV3-1 with TRBJ2-5; D remains ambiguous. This CDR3 is built from 16 residues. Germline V gives CDR1 LGHDT, CDR2 YNNKEL (reference sequence). The V and J ends lost 0 bases and 7 bases respectively, with 18 bases between them. CDR3 sequence reads: CASSQEGQIGHGTQYF. DNA for the CDR3: TGTGCCAGCAGCCAAGAGGGTCAGATCGGGCATGGGACCCAGTACTTC.

The V call is TRBV5-1, the J call TRBJ2-1; either TRBD1 or TRBD2 may fit D (5 bases each). Trimming took off 7 bases at V and 6 bases at J, with 17 bases between the two ends. The CDR3 loop spans 14 amino acids. Germline V gene lookup returns CDR1 SGHRS and CDR2 YFSETQ. As DNA, the CDR3 is TGCGCCAGCGTACCGGGACCCTCTTTCAATGAGCAGTTCTTC. Translated, it gives CASVPGPSFNEQFF.

This chain uses TRBV12-3 or TRBV12-4 with TRBJ2-3; D remains ambiguous. Deletions cut 2 bases from V and 1 base from J, with 10 bases between. This CDR3 is built from 15 residues. CDR3 loop: CASSLRRPGTDTQYF. In nucleotides, the CDR3 is TGTGCCAGCAGTTTAAGGCGACCTGGCACAGATACGCAGTATTTT.

This clonotype was seen ten or more times. This chain uses TRBV12-3 or TRBV12-4 with TRBJ1-2; D gene uncertain. V gave up 2 bases and J gave up 3 bases, with 7 bases separating them. The CDR3 has 13 residues. The CDR3 is CASSLIGHYGYTF. CDR3 in DNA: TGTGCCAGCAGTTTAATTGGCCACTATGGCTACACCTTC.

This clonotype was seen only a few times. The J gene is TRBJ2-3, the V gene TRBV20-1; the D is unclear. Germline V gene data show CDR1 as DFQATT and CDR2 as SNEGSKA (reference sequence). The CDR3 covers 14 residues. V shed 0 bases and J shed 2 bases, with 9 bases lying between them. CDR3 in DNA: TGCAGTGCTAGAGATGTTCGGGTCACAGATACGCAGTATTTT. Protein: CSARDVRVTDTQYF.

The chain couples TRBV9 to TRBJ1-3, with 7 bases aligning to TRBD1. Germline CDR1 SGDLS, CDR2 YYNGEE. CDR3 length: 14 amino acids. Germline trimming cut 3 bases from V and 5 bases from J; bases unmatched to any gene: 5. The CDR3 region has the DNA TGTGCCAGCAGCGAGTCGACAGGGAGAAACACCATATATTTT. Its translation is CASSESTGRNTIYF.

This chain connects TRBV18 to TRBJ1-1, with no clear D. There are 12 residues in the CDR3. Trimming left V 2 bases short and J 4 bases short, with 5 bases between. The V gene's germline CDR1 is KGHSH and CDR2 LQKENI. CDR3 bases: TGTGCCAGCTCACCAGTTTCCACTGAAGCTTTCTTT. Protein product: CASSPVSTEAFF.

This clonotype was seen at least ten times. The V call is TRBV7-9, the J call TRBJ1-3; D is unclear. From germline, CDR1 is SEHNR and CDR2 FQNEAQ (reference sequence). Trimming left V 0 bases short and J 4 bases short, with 7 bases between. The CDR3 runs to 14 residues. CDR3 sequence reads: CASSLAGIGNTIYF. The CDR3 coding sequence is TGTGCCAGCAGCTTAGCAGGGATCGGAAACACCATATATTTT.

The V and J genes are TRBV13 and TRBJ2-7; D perhaps matches TRBD2 (6 bases). This CDR3 comprises 14 residues. The germline V and J ends were trimmed by 5 bases and 5 bases, with 16 bases remaining between them. From germline, CDR1 is PRHDT and CDR2 FYEKMQ (reference sequence). CDR3 sequence reads: CASSTFQGLNEQYF. CDR3 DNA sequence: TGTGCCAGCAGCACCTTCCAGGGACTCAACGAGCAGTACTTC. The variable domain in full, completed from reference TRBV13 and TRBJ2-7, reads AAGVIQSPRHLIKEKRETATLKCYPIPRHDTVYWYQQGPGQDPQFLISFYEKMQSDKGSIPDRFSAQQFSDYHSELNMSSLELGDSALYFCASSTFQGLNEQYFGPGTRLTVT.

The rearrangement joins TRBV5-1 to TRBJ1-1, with 7 bases identical to TRBD1. The CDR3 is 14 amino acids. Trimming removed 4 bases from V and 3 bases from J; junction bases left unmatched: 6. CDR1 is SGHRS and CDR2 is YFSETQ in the germline V gene. CDR3 nucleotides: TGCGCCAGCAGCCCAGGGGGGGAGGACACTGAAGCTTTCTTT. This gives the protein CASSPGGEDTEAFF.

The V gene is TRBV4-2, the J gene TRBJ2-3; the match to TRBD2 covers 11 bases. The CDR3 runs 18 residues. The V and J ends lost 4 bases and 0 bases, in that order; junction bases with no gene match: 9. Per the germline V gene, CDR1 is LGHNA and CDR2 is YNFKEQ. CDR3 DNA sequence: TGTGCCAGCAGCCCCACCGTGAGACTAGCGGGGAGCACAGATACGCAGTATTTT. Translation: CASSPTVRLAGSTDTQYF.

This chain connects TRBV18 to TRBJ1-2, with unresolved D. V was trimmed by 2 bases and J by 8 bases, leaving 12 bases between them. Germline loops: CDR1 KGHSH, CDR2 LQKENI. There are 13 residues in the CDR3. In nucleotides, the CDR3 is TGTGCCAGCTCACCAGGCCGGGTCGGCGGCTACACCTTC. Translating gives CASSPGRVGGYTF.

The chain combines TRBV6-2 or TRBV6-3 with TRBJ2-2, with 9 bases lining up with TRBD1. The CDR3 loop spans 17 amino acids. Germline-derived CDR1 and CDR2 are MNHEY and SVGEGT. J was trimmed by 3 bases and V by 0 bases; bases with no gene match: 5. CDR3: CASSYSTQGADTGELFF. The CDR3 region has the DNA TGTGCCAGCAGTTACTCGACACAGGGGGCCGACACCGGGGAGCTGTTTTTT.